Presented here are 25 T cell receptor beta chains from one specimen sequenced in a study of shared clonotypes between healthy human individuals. Terminally differentiated effector memory CD45RA+ cells were excluded by CCR7 positive selection of CD45RO-negative cells. TCRdb's table, derived via immunoSEQ multiplex PCR, lists solely in-frame clones and lacks some. Among around 600,000 clones listed, roughly 98% were seen once. Sequenced material: naive CD8+ T cells sorted from blood. The receptors shown here come from a man aged 25-45 years in good health.

The chain has TRBV10-2 and TRBJ1-5; D uncertain. Trimming removed 2 bases from V and 7 bases from J, with 18 bases in between. The CDR3 extends over 16 amino acids. Per the germline V gene, CDR1 is WSHSY and CDR2 is SAAADI. CDR3 sequence (DNA): TGCGCCAGCAGTGAGCTGAGTACCATTCCAGGACAGCCCCAGCATTTT. This encodes CASSELSTIPGQPQHF.

The rearrangement links TRBV7-6 to TRBJ2-1, with 13 bases lining up with TRBD2. Germline-derived CDR1 and CDR2 are SGHVS and FNYEAQ. There are 18 residues in the CDR3. V was pared by 1 base and J by 6 bases, with 9 bases of the junction left unmatched. This CDR3 reads CASSLVLAGGPSGNEQFF. CDR3 DNA: TGTGCCAGCAGCTTAGTACTAGCGGGAGGGCCGTCGGGCAATGAGCAGTTCTTC.

V is TRBV9 and J is TRBJ2-2, with D unclear. There are 15 residues in the CDR3. Trimming cost V 1 base and J 1 base, with 8 bases left between them. Per germline, CDR1 SGDLS and CDR2 YYNGEE. The CDR3 here is CASSVSWGNTGELFF. The CDR3, as DNA: TGTGCCAGCAGCGTATCTTGGGGGAACACCGGGGAGCTGTTTTTT. Drawing the rest from reference TRBV9 and TRBJ2-2, the complete variable domain is DSGVTQTPKHLITATGQRVTLRCSPRSGDLSVYWYQQSLDQGLQFLIQYYNGEERAKGNILERFSAQQFPDLHSELNLSSLELGDSALYFCASSVSWGNTGELFFGEGSRLTVL.

The chain is built from TRBV7-9 and TRBJ1-2; D may be TRBD1 (6 bases). The CDR3 has 14 residues. Germline V gene lookup returns CDR1 SEHNR and CDR2 FQNEAQ (reference sequence). The germline V and J ends were trimmed by 5 bases and 4 bases, with 14 bases remaining between them. In DNA form, the CDR3 reads TGTGCCAGCAGCCCGAAAGGACAGCCCTATGGCTACACCTTC. It yields the protein CASSPKGQPYGYTF.

The V and J genes are TRBV5-4 and TRBJ2-1; 7 positions agree with TRBD2. The CDR3 spans 14 residues. The junction had 15 bases not matched to a gene; V was cut back by 7 bases and J by 11 bases. The germline V gene has CDR1 SGHNT and CDR2 YYREEE (reference sequence). CDR3 nucleotide sequence: TGTGCCAGCGGCCTTAGCGGGTCAACTCTCCAGCAGTTCTTC. Its protein product is CASGLSGSTLQQFF.

The rearrangement links TRBV28 to TRBJ2-3; a possible D gene is TRBD1 (5 bases). The V end lost 4 bases, the J end lost 6 bases, and 14 bases lay between the germline ends. CDR1 is MDHEN, CDR2 SYDVKM, per germline. This CDR3 is built from 14 residues. The CDR3 is CASSSPLDSDTQYF. In nucleotides, the CDR3 is TGTGCCAGCAGTTCCCCCCTCGACAGCGATACGCAGTATTTT.

This clone was seen only a few times. The chain employs TRBV28 and TRBJ2-7; possibly TRBD2 for D (5 bases). Trimming took off 1 base at V and 3 bases at J, with 19 bases between the two ends. CDR1 and CDR2 (germline): MDHEN, SYDVKM. The CDR3 is made up of 17 amino acids. This CDR3 is CASSLFRRVGTSYEQYF. CDR3 nucleotide sequence: TGTGCCAGCAGTTTATTTAGGCGGGTTGGAACGAGCTACGAGCAGTACTTC.

V is TRBV18 and J is TRBJ2-1, with 7 nucleotides matching TRBD2. Germline V gives CDR1 KGHSH, CDR2 LQKENI. The CDR3 is 16 amino acids. The junction had 6 bases not matched to a gene; V was cut back by 0 bases and J by 4 bases. CDR3 loop: CASSPPSSGDYNEQFF. For the CDR3, the DNA is TGTGCCAGCTCACCACCGTCTAGCGGAGATTACAATGAGCAGTTCTTC.

This clone was seen once. CDR3 protein: CASSVSGGGGELFF. Here the CDR3 DNA reads TGTGCCAGCAGCGTATCCGGGGGCGGCGGGGAGCTGTTTTTT. The J gene is TRBJ2-2, the V gene TRBV9; perhaps D is TRBD1 or TRBD2 (6 bases each). The CDR3 has 14 residues. CDR1 and CDR2 from the germline V gene are SGDLS and YYNGEE. The V and J ends lost 1 base and 7 bases respectively, with 11 bases between them.

The V call is TRBV30, the J call TRBJ1-2; weak D call: TRBD1 (5 bases). This CDR3 contains 15 residues. Germline V CDR1 and CDR2: GTSNPN, SVGIG (reference sequence). V was clipped by 0 bases and J by 2 bases, with 13 bases between them. CDR3 DNA: TGTGCCTGGAGTGTACTGGGGGGAGTCAACTATGGCTACACCTTC. Amino acid sequence: CAWSVLGGVNYGYTF.

J is TRBJ1-1 and V is TRBV28; 10 nucleotides line up with TRBD1. V lost 0 bases to trimming and J lost 2 bases; unmatched junction nucleotides: 9. Germline V gene sequence: CDR1 MDHEN, CDR2 SYDVKM. There are 18 residues in the CDR3. This chain's CDR3 is CASSLWGIGTGENTEAFF. The CDR3 nucleotides read TGTGCCAGCAGTTTATGGGGTATCGGGACAGGGGAAAACACTGAAGCTTTCTTT.

A single count supports this clone. V gene TRBV6-5 combines with J gene TRBJ2-2; a weak D match, TRBD1 (5 bases). The V gene's germline CDR1 is MNHEY and CDR2 SVGAGI. The CDR3 runs to 13 residues. V shed 5 bases and J shed 7 bases, with 11 bases lying between them. The CDR3 nucleotides read TGTGCCAGCAGTCCAGGGTTTGGCGGGGAGCTGTTTTTT. This sequence encodes CASSPGFGGELFF.

The CDR3 nucleotides read TGTGCCAGCAGTGACTCTGCGGGAGGGATCACAGATACGCAGTATTTT. This encodes CASSDSAGGITDTQYF. V and J are TRBV6-4 and TRBJ2-3, with 9 bases aligning to TRBD2. The CDR3 consists of 16 residues. Germline lookup yields CDR1 MRHNA and CDR2 SNTAGT. V lost 0 bases and J lost 2; bases outside the gene matches: 3.

With regard to this clone: A junction boundary mismatches the germline segment, possibly from a read error. The DNA for the CDR3 is TGCGCCAGCAGGGAGTTCACGGGGACCCCCAATGAGCAGTTCTTC. Translated: CASREFTGTPNEQFF. The chain combines TRBV10-2 with TRBJ2-1, with D tentatively TRBD1 or TRBD2 (5 bases each). Germline CDR1 and CDR2: WSHSY and SAAADI. The CDR3 extends over 15 amino acids.

The rearrangement uses TRBV7-9 and TRBJ1-2; possible D gene TRBD1, 5 bases. The CDR3 consists of 14 residues. CDR1 and CDR2 (germline): SEHNR, FQNEAQ (reference sequence). Trimming pared 1 base from V and 7 bases from J, leaving 13 bases between. The CDR3 protein is CASSLGDSLLGYTF. CDR3 coding DNA: TGTGCCAGCAGCTTAGGTGACAGTCTCCTTGGCTACACCTTC.

The rearrangement joins TRBV18 to TRBJ2-7, with TRBD1 identical over 8 bases. The CDR3 totals 16 residues. Germline assignment: CDR1 KGHSH and CDR2 LQKENI. V trimming: 3 bases; J trimming: 4 bases; junction bases outside the gene matches: 11. The CDR3 nucleotides are TGTGCCAGCTCACCCGCGGACAGGGTGGTCCGTTACGAGCAGTACTTC. This translates into CASSPADRVVRYEQYF.

The J gene is TRBJ2-2, the V gene TRBV11-3; tentatively, D is TRBD2 (6 bases). Germline loops: CDR1 SGHNT, CDR2 YENEEA. Trimming shortened V by 0 bases and J by 0 bases, and 17 bases separated the two germline ends. The CDR3 is made up of 19 amino acids. CDR3 DNA: TGTGCCAGCAGCTTAGATCTTGGGGGGAAATATGCGAACACCGGGGAGCTGTTTTTT. It yields the protein CASSLDLGGKYANTGELFF.

This chain uses TRBV6-1 with TRBJ2-7; no clear D gene. V dropped 3 bases and J dropped 7 bases, with 13 bases sitting between them. CDR3 length: 13 amino acids. Germline CDR1 and CDR2: MNHNS and SASEGT. The CDR3 reads CASSEDLSGEQYF. The CDR3 DNA is TGTGCCAGCAGTGAGGACCTCTCTGGGGAGCAGTACTTC.

This chain uses TRBV29-1 with TRBJ2-1; D remains ambiguous. In germline, CDR1 is SQVTM, CDR2 ANQGSEA. The V and J ends lost 4 bases and 10 bases respectively, with 8 bases between them. The CDR3 has 10 residues. CDR3 nucleotides: TGCAGCGTTGGGTCTACCGAGCAGTTCTTC. Its protein is CSVGSTEQFF.

The chain couples TRBV28 to TRBJ2-7, with TRBD1 as a possible D gene (6 bases). Germline V gives CDR1 MDHEN, CDR2 SYDVKM. V lost 5 bases and J lost 0, with 20 bases in between. This CDR3 is built from 17 residues. The CDR3 spells CASSTWTGTQNSYEQYF. In nucleotides, the CDR3 is TGTGCCAGCAGTACTTGGACCGGGACACAAAACTCCTACGAGCAGTACTTC.

V is TRBV27 and J is TRBJ2-3; 8 nucleotides agree with TRBD2. V lost 4 bases to trimming and J lost 1 base; unmatched junction nucleotides: 10. The germline V gene has CDR1 MNHEY and CDR2 SMNVEV (reference sequence). There are 17 residues in the CDR3. The CDR3 nucleotides are TGTGCCAGCAGTTACCAAACGTTGACTAGCGGCACAGATACGCAGTATTTT. Translation gives CASSYQTLTSGTDTQYF.

V is TRBV5-6 and J is TRBJ2-7, with D possibly being TRBD2 (6 bases). The V gene lost 1 base and the J gene lost 0 bases, with 23 bases spanning the gap. Looked up from germline, CDR1 is SGHDT and CDR2 is YYEEEE. The CDR3 runs 19 residues. The CDR3 DNA follows: TGTGCCAGCAGCTTGTTGCGGGACCGCTCCCTTTATAGCTCCTACGAGCAGTACTTC. This translates into CASSLLRDRSLYSSYEQYF.

This chain uses TRBV5-4 with TRBJ2-1; 8 nucleotides agree with TRBD2. Germline V lookup: CDR1 SGHNT, CDR2 YYREEE (reference sequence). V was pared by 2 bases and J by 6 bases, with 1 base of the junction left unmatched. The CDR3 covers 13 residues. CDR3 protein: CASSFGTSNEQFF. DNA of the CDR3: TGTGCCAGCAGCTTTGGGACTAGCAATGAGCAGTTCTTC.

This rearrangement joins TRBV7-8 to TRBJ2-1; weak D call: TRBD2 (5 bases). From germline, CDR1 is SGHVS and CDR2 FQNEAQ. The CDR3 is 14 residues long. Between the trimmed V and J ends, which lost 5 bases and 8 bases, there was a span of 16 bases. The chain's CDR3 is CASSGELGGDEQFF. In nucleotides, the CDR3 is TGTGCCAGCAGCGGGGAGTTAGGCGGTGATGAGCAGTTCTTC. Drawing the rest from reference TRBV7-8 and TRBJ2-1, the complete variable domain is GAGVSQSPRYKVAKRGQDVALRCDPISGHVSLFWYQQALGQGPEFLTYFQNEAQLDKSGLPSDRFFAERPEGSVSTLKIQRTQQEDSAVYLCASSGELGGDEQFFGPGTRLTVL.

The rearrangement joins TRBV7-8 to TRBJ1-2; D may be TRBD1 (5 bases). Looked up from germline, CDR1 is SGHVS and CDR2 is FQNEAQ. CDR3 length equals 16 residues. V was cut by 0 bases and J by 3 bases, with 14 bases left in between. CDR3 coding DNA: TGTGCCAGCAGCTTAGCGGGGGAGGCCGGGGACTATGGCTACACCTTC. Translating gives CASSLAGEAGDYGYTF. The variable domain in full, completed from reference TRBV7-8 and TRBJ1-2, reads GAGVSQSPRYKVAKRGQDVALRCDPISGHVSLFWYQQALGQGPEFLTYFQNEAQLDKSGLPSDRFFAERPEGSVSTLKIQRTQQEDSAVYLCASSLAGEAGDYGYTFGSGTRLTVV.